The source of this T cell receptor (beta chain) is a study of blood T cell repertoires in COVID-19. Study details: The United States, Italy and Spain supplied acute and convalescent COVID-19 samples. In each case, the material was cDNA or gDNA derived from T cells, B-cell-depleted T cells, or PBMCs.

CDR3 length: 14 amino acids. CDR1 and CDR2 from the germline V gene are MNHEY and SMNVEV (reference sequence). Trimming removed 2 bases at V and 7 bases at J, with 12 bases between. Using immunoSEQ multiplex PCR, the repertoire was profiled, and TCRdb retains in-frame clones only, with some absent. The sample yields about 140,000 clones, about 86% seen once. Sample: peripheral blood. The TCR comes from a woman aged 55-69 years with acute or convalescent COVID-19. V and J are TRBV27 and TRBJ1-5; D is perhaps TRBD1 (5 bases). The CDR3 coding sequence is TGTGCCAGCAGTTTAGTGGGGGGTGGGCAGCCCCAGCATTTT. Protein sequence: CASSLVGGGQPQHF.